Following are 21 T cell receptor beta chains from one sample sequenced in a study of cytomegalovirus exposure and HLA in healthy donors. This PCR relied on a set of 60 Vbeta primers and 13 Jbeta primers. Measured with immunoSEQ multiplex PCR; TCRdb has only the in-frame clones, and not every one. The sample yields 150,000 to 200,000 clones, about four fifths seen once. Sequencing was done on a sample of PBMCs. These receptors all come from a woman aged 40 to 50 in good health and CMV-seronegative.

This clone was found once. V is TRBV9 and J is TRBJ1-3; tentatively, D is TRBD1 (6 bases). V shed 3 bases and J shed 0 bases, with 10 bases lying between them. This CDR3 spans 15 amino acids. Germline V lookup: CDR1 SGDLS, CDR2 YYNGEE. The CDR3 coding sequence is TGTGCCAGCAGCGGGGGACACAACTCTGGAAACACCATATATTTT. Translation gives CASSGGHNSGNTIYF.

V is TRBV5-5 and J is TRBJ2-7; 10 bases agree with TRBD2. The length of the CDR3 is 15 residues. The V segment lost 2 bases and the J segment 7 bases; nucleotides outside the gene matches: 9. CDR1 is SGHKS and CDR2 is YYEKEE in the germline V gene (reference sequence). DNA of the CDR3: TGTGCCAGCAGCTTCGGTCTAGCGGGAGTCTGGGAGCAGTACGTC. It is translated as CASSFGLAGVWEQYV.

The CDR3 sequence is CASSPSGYNYGYTF. For the CDR3, the DNA is TGTGCCAGCAGCCCCTCGGGGTATAACTATGGCTACACCTTC. This chain connects TRBV7-2 to TRBJ1-2; D call uncertain. Germline V gene sequence: CDR1 SGHTA, CDR2 FQGNSA. This CDR3 has 14 residues. Trimming took 5 bases from V and 1 from J, leaving 11 bases between them. The complete variable domain, with remaining parts taken from reference TRBV7-2 and TRBJ1-2, reads GAGVSQSPSNKVTEKGKDVELRCDPISGHTALYWYRQSLGQGLEFLIYFQGNSAPDKSGLPSDRFSAERTGGSVSTLTIQRTQQEDSAVYLCASSPSGYNYGYTFGSGTRLTVV.

In DNA form, the CDR3 reads TGTGCCAGCTCACCCCAGGGGGACTATGGCTACACCTTC. Protein: CASSPQGDYGYTF. V is TRBV18 and J is TRBJ1-2; 7 nucleotides line up with TRBD1. CDR1 is KGHSH and CDR2 is LQKENI in the germline V gene. The CDR3 runs to 13 residues. V trimming: 3 bases; J trimming: 3 bases; junction bases outside the gene matches: 1.

The J gene is TRBJ2-5, the V gene TRBV7-2, with TRBD2 matching over 9 bases. The germline V gene encodes CDR1 SGHTA and CDR2 FQGNSA. V shed 4 bases and J 4 bases; nucleotides not matched to a gene: 7. This CDR3 is 15 amino acids long. The CDR3 region has the DNA TGTGCCAGCAGCTCCGGTAGCGGGAGCGGAGAGACCCAGTACTTC. Translation gives CASSSGSGSGETQYF.

This chain joins TRBV4-3 and TRBJ1-1; 7 bases line up with TRBD1. The V segment lost 0 bases and the J segment 1 base; nucleotides outside the gene matches: 5. The germline V gene has CDR1 LGHNA and CDR2 YSLEER. The CDR3 sequence is 16 residues long. CDR3 DNA sequence: TGCGCCAGCAGCCAAGATGGGGGGACAGAGAACACTGAAGCTTTCTTT. This codes for CASSQDGGTENTEAFF.

The J gene is TRBJ2-7, the V gene TRBV21-1; whether TRBD1, the table's D call, matches the DNA was not checked. TRBV21-1 is assigned pseudogene status. The CDR3 extends over 17 amino acids. The CDR3 here is CASSKTQARFFSYEQYV. Here the CDR3 DNA reads TGTGCCAGCAGCAAAACGCAGGCCAGGTTCTTTTCCTACGAGCAGTACGTC.

J is TRBJ1-1 and V is TRBV15; no reliable D call. Germline values: CDR1 LNHNV, CDR2 YYDKDF (reference sequence). Trimming removed 1 base from V and 1 base from J, with 10 bases in between. This CDR3 spans 15 amino acids. CDR3 coding DNA: TGTGCCACCAGCAGAGTAGTCTCGCCGAACACTGAAGCTTTCTTT. This sequence encodes CATSRVVSPNTEAFF. The whole variable domain, filled in from reference TRBV15 and TRBJ1-1, reads DAMVIQNPRYQVTQFGKPVTLSCSQTLNHNVMYWYQQKSSQAPKLLFHYYDKDFNNEADTPDNFQSRRPNTSFCFLDIRSPGLGDTAMYLCATSRVVSPNTEAFFGQGTRLTVV.

This clone appeared once. This chain connects TRBV6-6 to TRBJ2-1, with D possibly being TRBD2 (5 bases). Looked up from germline, CDR1 is MNHNY and CDR2 is SVGAGI (reference sequence). V lost 0 bases, J lost 5 bases, and 8 bases lay in between. The CDR3 loop spans 14 amino acids. CDR3 region: CASSYSGSDNEQFF. CDR3 sequence (DNA): TGTGCCAGCAGTTACTCAGGGAGCGACAATGAGCAGTTCTTC.

The V call is TRBV6-6, the J call TRBJ1-1; a possible D gene is TRBD1 (6 bases). CDR1 MNHNY and CDR2 SVGAGI come from the germline V gene (reference sequence). The CDR3 runs 13 residues. V was pared by 7 bases and J by 0 bases, with 9 bases between. The CDR3 protein is CASTGTMNTEAFF. CDR3 bases: TGTGCCAGCACTGGGACAATGAACACTGAAGCTTTCTTT.

The genes are TRBV6-6 and TRBJ1-1, with a weak D call TRBD1 (6 bases). Germline CDR1 MNHNY, CDR2 SVGAGI (reference sequence). V was clipped by 6 bases and J by 8 bases, with 13 bases between them. The CDR3 contains 12 residues. The CDR3 sequence: CASSRTAGEAFF. The DNA for the CDR3 is TGTGCCAGCAGCCGGACAGCCGGAGAAGCTTTCTTT.

The chain is built from TRBV7-9 and TRBJ1-1; maybe TRBD1 (6 bases). The CDR3 loop spans 14 amino acids. The V and J ends lost 3 bases and 1 base respectively, with 9 bases between them. The germline gives CDR1 SEHNR, CDR2 FQNEAQ (reference sequence). The CDR3 coding sequence is TGTGCCAGCAGCTTTATCAGGGGGAACACTGAAGCTTTCTTT. It codes for CASSFIRGNTEAFF.

V usage is TRBV4-2 and J usage is TRBJ2-1; the match to TRBD2 covers 9 bases. The CDR3 has 20 amino acids. Germline V gives CDR1 LGHNA, CDR2 YNFKEQ. J was trimmed by 2 bases and V by 2 bases; bases with no gene match: 16. The CDR3 bases are TGTGCCAGCAGCCAAAATCCCCCGAGGTTAGCTAGCGGGACCTACAATGAGCAGTTCTTC. The encoded protein is CASSQNPPRLASGTYNEQFF.

The chain couples TRBV19 to TRBJ1-1; a possible D gene is TRBD1 (6 bases). Trimming stripped 7 bases from V and 1 base from J, with 13 bases between. This CDR3 spans 14 amino acids. Germline loops: CDR1 LNHDA, CDR2 SQIVND (reference sequence). This CDR3 reads CASTLRQANTEAFF. CDR3 bases: TGTGCCAGTACCCTGAGACAGGCGAACACTGAAGCTTTCTTT.

The chain recombines TRBV2 with TRBJ2-3; 8 nucleotides line up with TRBD2. The V and J ends lost 2 bases and 5 bases, in that order; junction bases with no gene match: 6. In germline, CDR1 is SNHLY, CDR2 FYNNEI. The CDR3 has 15 amino acids. The CDR3 nucleotides read TGTGCCAGCAGTGAACAGCGGGAGTACGGAGATACGCAGTATTTT. As protein: CASSEQREYGDTQYF.

This sequence joins TRBV18 and TRBJ1-1, with D uncertain. Germline CDR1 is KGHSH and CDR2 is LQKENI. V lost 3 bases, J lost 3 bases, and 17 bases lay in between. The CDR3 contains 16 residues. Written as DNA, the CDR3 is TGTGCCAGCTCACCCATATCAACGACGGGTGACACTGAAGCTTTCTTT. Translation: CASSPISTTGDTEAFF.

The DNA of the CDR3 is TGCGCCAGCAGCCTAAGTCCGGGACAGGGCCGTGAAGCTTTCTTT. It codes for CASSLSPGQGREAFF. V usage is TRBV4-1 and J usage is TRBJ1-1, with TRBD1 matching 9 bases. The germline V gene has CDR1 MGHRA and CDR2 YSYEKL. The junction had 10 bases not matched to a gene; V was cut back by 4 bases and J by 7 bases. CDR3 length equals 15 residues.

This clone was counted between two and nine times. Within the sample, other DNA sequences also encode this same CDR3. V gene TRBV19 combines with J gene TRBJ2-1, with D perhaps TRBD2 (5 bases). The CDR3 consists of 14 residues. Trimming removed 1 base from V and 1 base from J, with 5 bases in between. In germline, CDR1 is LNHDA, CDR2 SQIVND (reference sequence). The CDR3 nucleotides are TGTGCCAGTAGTATAGCGGGGTCCTACAATGAGCAGTTCTTC. This sequence encodes CASSIAGSYNEQFF.

The V and J genes are TRBV6-1 and TRBJ2-7; 9 nucleotides align to TRBD2. Germline V CDR1 and CDR2: MNHNS, SASEGT. This CDR3 is built from 17 residues. The J segment lost 0 bases and the V segment lost 3 bases, leaving 9 bases of the junction unmatched. The DNA for the CDR3 is TGTGCCAGCAGTGATGGGGGGCAGCGGGAGGTCTCCTACGAGCAGTACGTC. It encodes CASSDGGQREVSYEQYV.

The sample holds one count of this clone. The V and J genes are TRBV4-2 and TRBJ2-5, with TRBD2 matching over 7 bases. Per germline, CDR1 LGHNA and CDR2 YNFKEQ. V lost 1 base to trimming and J lost 1 base; unmatched junction nucleotides: 6. The CDR3 is made up of 16 amino acids. The CDR3 DNA follows: TGTGCCAGCAGCCAAGTCTCTAGCGGCTCCCAAGAGACCCAGTACTTC. This gives the protein CASSQVSSGSQETQYF.

This sequence joins TRBV7-3 and TRBJ2-1; a possible D gene is TRBD2 (5 bases). The CDR3 totals 15 residues. The V end lost 2 bases, the J end lost 0 bases, and 8 bases lay between the germline ends. From germline, CDR1 is SGHTA and CDR2 FQGTGA. The CDR3 here is CASSLDRDSYNEQFF. In nucleotides, the CDR3 is TGTGCCAGCAGCTTAGATCGGGACTCCTACAATGAGCAGTTCTTC.